This is a list of T cell receptor beta chains from one sample in a study of CD8+ T cells in alopecia areata. This table comes from immunoSEQ multiplex PCR, and its TCRdb copy is limited to in-frame clones, with some not included. Among over 95,000 clones, around 60% were seen once, and the ten largest hold less than 20%. Sequenced material: CD8+ T cells sorted from blood, taken at week 4, from a patient treated with tofacitinib. The source is a human donor with alopecia areata. CDR3s leave out the opening cysteine and the closing phenylalanine or tryptophan. Size is omitted from some rows. Given values are once, few, many or a class for expanded clones.

cdr3_length clone_size j_call v_call cdr3_aa
9 few TRBJ2-3 TRBV27 ASSTGDTQY
12 - TRBJ2-5 TRBV13 ASSLGGGAETQY
11 - TRBJ1-6 TRBV27 ASARTINSPLH
10 - TRBJ2-1 TRBV5-4 ASSLSPDEQF
13 - TRBJ1-5 TRBV4-1 ASSQDSTGHQPQH
12 - TRBJ1-1 TRBV27 ASNALASNTEAF
12 - TRBJ1-1 TRBV27 ASSLGRGFTEAF
14 - TRBJ2-1 TRBV29-1 SVESLEQGDYNEQF
12 few TRBJ2-3 TRBV30 AWIGGRAGDTQY
17 - TRBJ2-3 TRBV7-2 ASSLASSGGATRTDTQY
13 - TRBJ1-2 TRBV7-9 ASSLAQRDRLDHH
12 - TRBJ2-7 TRBV5-1 ASTEDRASYEQY
15 - TRBJ2-5 TRBV7-2 ASSLKVRLAGMETQY
11 - TRBJ2-7 TRBV4-3 ASSQDLSYEQY
14 - TRBJ2-3 TRBV7-9 ASSQGTSGSTDTQY
12 - TRBJ1-2 TRBV13 ASRLGTGSYGYT
13 few TRBJ1-2 TRBV4-3 ASSHLAGTDDGYT
12 - TRBJ2-4 TRBV7-9 ASSKTGAQNIQY
11 - TRBJ1-2 TRBV28 ASSLSKDYGYT
11 few TRBJ2-7 TRBV29-1 SVVHETSYEQY
13 many TRBJ2-7 TRBV4-3 ASSQGPGEAYEQY
12 once TRBJ1-2 TRBV5-4 ASSLRGQGVGYT
14 once TRBJ2-2 TRBV5-1 ASSYRSSGGSGELF
13 - TRBJ1-1 TRBV2 ASSEGGTTNTEAF
12 - TRBJ2-7 TRBV7-2 ASSLDASSYEQY
12 - TRBJ1-1 TRBV4-1 ASSQVIRGTEAF
10 - TRBJ1-2 TRBV30 AWSGEAYGYT
13 - TRBJ1-2 TRBV23-1 ASSQRIKAGYGYT